Below are 11 T cell receptor beta chains sequenced from a single sample in a study of CD8+ T cells in alopecia areata. The authors extracted RNA and reverse transcribed it into cDNA as the sequencing template. The table came from immunoSEQ multiplex PCR; TCRdb's copy has only in-frame clones and leaves some out. The sample includes about 160,000 clones, around 47% seen only once; the top ten take 6.5% to 7.5%. Sequences were obtained from CD4+ T cells sorted from blood. Receptor source: a human donor with alopecia areata.

The chain couples TRBV30 to TRBJ1-2; maybe TRBD1 (6 bases). CDR3 size: 14 residues. V was trimmed by 1 base and J by 2 bases, leaving 11 bases between them. Per the germline V gene, CDR1 is GTSNPN and CDR2 is SVGIG (reference sequence). In DNA form, the CDR3 reads TGTGCCTGGAGTGACGACAGGAGAAACTATGGCTACACCTTC. Protein product: CAWSDDRRNYGYTF.

V gene TRBV20-1 combines with J gene TRBJ1-1; no clear D gene. The germline V gene has CDR1 DFQATT and CDR2 SNEGSKA (reference sequence). The CDR3 spans 11 residues. V shed 1 base and J shed 7 bases, with 7 bases lying between them. CDR3 region: CSARGVGEAFF. For the CDR3, the DNA is TGCAGTGCTAGAGGAGTAGGTGAAGCTTTCTTT.

V and J are TRBV29-1 and TRBJ1-1; 7 nucleotides agree with TRBD1. Trimming at V came to 8 bases and at J to 0 bases, leaving 15 bases not matched to a gene. Looked up from germline, CDR1 is SQVTM and CDR2 is ANQGSEA. The CDR3 is 16 amino acids. Here the CDR3 DNA reads TGCAGCACAAATGAACAGGGGTATACTTTGAACACTGAAGCTTTCTTT. Translation gives CSTNEQGYTLNTEAFF. Looking up the rest from reference TRBV29-1 and TRBJ1-1 gives the full variable domain: SAVISQKPSRDICQRGTSLTIQCQVDSQVTMMFWYRQQPGQSLTLIATANQGSEATYESGFVIDKFPISRPNLTFSTLTVSNMSPEDSSIYLCSTNEQGYTLNTEAFFGQGTRLTVV.

Only a few counts were recorded for this clone. This chain connects TRBV7-9 to TRBJ2-1; unclear D gene. Germline lookup yields CDR1 SEHNR and CDR2 FQNEAQ (reference sequence). This CDR3 spans 15 amino acids. The V end was cut by 11 bases, the J end by 0 bases, with 17 bases between. The CDR3 sequence: CAPTYWNSSYNEQFF. The CDR3 bases are TGTGCCCCGACTTACTGGAATAGCTCCTACAATGAGCAGTTCTTC.

The J gene is TRBJ2-3, the V gene TRBV29-1; unclear D gene. The CDR3 loop spans 12 amino acids. The germline V gene encodes CDR1 SQVTM and CDR2 ANQGSEA. V was trimmed by 0 bases and J by 4 bases, leaving 5 bases between them. CDR3: CSVEDFADTQYF. CDR3 in DNA: TGCAGCGTTGAAGATTTTGCAGATACGCAGTATTTT.

J is TRBJ2-2 and V is TRBV5-6; TRBD2 is a possible D gene (5 bases). Germline loops: CDR1 SGHDT, CDR2 YYEEEE. CDR3 size: 12 residues. V dropped 4 bases and J dropped 13 bases, with 14 bases sitting between them. The CDR3 DNA sequence: TGTGCCAGCAGCCCGGGGAACGGGTGGCTGTTTTTT. Protein sequence: CASSPGNGWLFF.

Here the CDR3 reads CASSLPTGVSSYNEQFF. As DNA, the CDR3 is TGTGCCAGCAGCTTGCCGACAGGGGTGAGCTCCTACAATGAGCAGTTCTTC. The V gene is TRBV5-6, the J gene TRBJ2-1, with TRBD1 identical over 8 bases. The CDR3 extends over 17 amino acids. Germline-derived CDR1 and CDR2 are SGHDT and YYEEEE. J was trimmed by 0 bases and V by 1 base; bases with no gene match: 6.

V and J are TRBV19 and TRBJ2-7; TRBD1 might be the D (5 bases). The CDR3 length is 13 residues. Trimming left V 7 bases short and J 7 bases short, with 17 bases between. Per germline, CDR1 LNHDA and CDR2 SQIVND (reference sequence). DNA of the CDR3: TGTGCCAGTACAAAGTGGGGCCTGGGGGAGCAGTACTTC. The encoded protein is CASTKWGLGEQYF. Full variable domain (rest looked up from reference TRBV19 and TRBJ2-7): DGGITQSPKYLFRKEGQNVTLSCEQNLNHDAMYWYRQDPGQGLRLIYYSQIVNDFQKGDIAEGYSVSREKKESFPLTVTSAQKNPTAFYLCASTKWGLGEQYFGPGTRLTVT.

The chain joins TRBV25-1 to TRBJ1-5; no reliable D call. The germline V and J ends were trimmed by 4 bases and 7 bases, with 8 bases remaining between them. This CDR3 is 12 amino acids long. Germline V gene sequence: CDR1 MGHDK, CDR2 SYGVNS. Written as DNA, the CDR3 is TGTGCCAGCAGTGGGGTGGGACAGCCCCAGCATTTT. This codes for CASSGVGQPQHF. Full variable domain (outside the CDR3, taken from reference TRBV25-1 and TRBJ1-5): EADIYQTPRYLVIGTGKKITLECSQTMGHDKMYWYQQDPGMELHLIHYSYGVNSTEKGDLSSESTVSRIRTEHFPLTLESARPSHTSQYLCASSGVGQPQHFGDGTRLSIL.

This clone was picked up a small number of times. V is TRBV29-1 and J is TRBJ2-5; 7 bases line up with TRBD2. The CDR3 runs to 12 residues. The germline gives CDR1 SQVTM, CDR2 ANQGSEA. J gave up 2 bases and V 3 bases, and 0 bases lay outside the gene matches. Written as DNA, the CDR3 is TGCAGCGTTGAGGGGGGGCAAGAGACCCAGTACTTC. Its protein product is CSVEGGQETQYF.

The chain links TRBV5-1 to TRBJ1-1, with TRBD1 matching over 7 bases. CDR1 and CDR2 (germline): SGHRS, YFSETQ. V lost 4 bases, J lost 1 base, and 7 bases stayed unmatched. This CDR3 region has 15 residues. The CDR3 protein is CASSETGMRNTEAFF. CDR3 nucleotides: TGCGCCAGCAGCGAGACAGGGATGAGGAACACTGAAGCTTTCTTT.